The following is a T cell receptor (beta chain) sequence with its context. This specimen comes from a study of T cell responses to AZD1222 COVID-19 vaccine. This CDR3 spans 12 amino acids. CDR1 and CDR2 from the germline V gene are MNHEY and SMNVEV (reference sequence). Trimming pared 5 bases from V and 7 bases from J, leaving 11 bases between. Only in-frame clones appear in the TCRdb table, and some are missing; sequencing was by immunoSEQ multiplex PCR. This sample has around 200,000 clones, with roughly 91% found just once. The sequences come from peripheral blood, collected 28 days after the second dose of the MenACWY control vaccine. This receptor was taken from an adult who received the MenACWY meningococcal vaccine as a control. The J gene is TRBJ1-1, the V gene TRBV27, with no clear D. In DNA form, the CDR3 reads TGTGCCAGCAGTCGGTTGGGGAGTGAAGCTTTCTTT. It codes for CASSRLGSEAFF.